This T cell receptor beta chain originates from a study of T cells in Graves' hyperthyroidism and ophthalmopathy. Study observations and caveats: The authors' 13 V-J model separated ophthalmopathy from stable hyperthyroidism. Clonotypes that were expanded in thyroid above 0.001 mostly appeared in blood too.

About this clonotype: Its antigen remains unknown.

Researchers took RNA transcripts and amplified the TCR beta CDR3 regions from them. HTBI primers were used for first-round RT-PCR of the TCR CDR3. TCRdb passed the multiplex PCR reads through MiXCR, listing each CDR3 protein once. This sample has about 700,000 distinct CDR3 sequences, with over 40% found just once. Trimming stripped 0 bases from V and 6 bases from J, with 17 bases between. The CDR3 runs 16 residues. Germline V gene sequence: CDR1 SGHAT, CDR2 FQNNGV. Sequencing input: peripheral blood or thyroid tissue (not recorded which). The receptor was isolated from an adult man with Graves' disease, either hyperthyroidism or ophthalmopathy (not recorded which). The chain joins TRBV11-2 to TRBJ1-2, with a possible D match to TRBD1 (6 bases). The CDR3 loop reads CASSLDLGSGANGYTF. The CDR3 DNA reads as TGTGCCAGCAGCTTAGATTTAGGCTCAGGGGCGAATGGCTACACCTTC.